The source of this T cell receptor beta chain is a study of blood T cell repertoires in COVID-19. About the study: Acute and convalescent COVID-19 samples came from the United States, Italy and Spain. PBMCs, B-cell-depleted T cells, or T cells were the source of the cDNA or gDNA that made up the material.

This CDR3 contains 13 residues. Trimming took 10 bases from V and 1 from J, leaving 13 bases between them. Germline-derived CDR1 and CDR2 are MDHEN and SYDVKM. In the study's own analysis: How many nucleated cells were present was estimated from reference gene primer amplification. Profiling relied on immunoSEQ multiplex PCR, and the TCRdb table lists in-frame clones only, not all of them. Clone size and the V and J calls come from that table; the DNA yielded D and trimming. This table holds just over 75,000 clones, around 88% found once. The sequence was obtained from a woman of 80 years or more with active or convalescent COVID-19. Sequencing was carried out using peripheral blood. V usage is TRBV28 and J usage is TRBJ1-2; D uncertain. The CDR3 bases are TGTGCCACCGACGGGGAGGTTAACTATGGCTACACCTTC. Translated: CATDGEVNYGYTF.